Presented here are 4 T cell receptor beta chains from one specimen sequenced in a study of neurological immune-mediated disorders. TCRdb re-analysed the 5' RACE reads in MiXCR, keeping a single row per CDR3 protein. The repertoire has around 46,000 distinct CDR3 sequences, about 26% of them found once; the top ten carry 20% to 25%. Specimen: PBMCs. These receptors came from a woman in her 70s in good health.

This clonotype was detected a few times. This sequence joins TRBV7-6 and TRBJ2-3, with 9 bases identical to TRBD2. The CDR3 runs 16 residues. V lost 1 base, J lost 6 bases, and 8 bases stayed unmatched. Looked up from germline, CDR1 is SGHVS and CDR2 is FNYEAQ. The CDR3 loop is CASSLVASGRLDTQYF. As DNA, the CDR3 is TGTGCCAGCAGCTTAGTTGCCAGCGGGAGGCTGGATACGCAGTATTTT.

This clonotype was observed many times. V is TRBV20-1 and J is TRBJ2-3; tentatively, D is TRBD2 (6 bases). Germline CDR1 is DFQATT and CDR2 is SNEGSKA (reference sequence). This CDR3 is built from 15 residues. V shed 3 bases and J shed 3 bases, with 16 bases lying between them. The CDR3 is CSARSSSGATDTQYF. In DNA form, the CDR3 reads TGCAGTGCTAGGAGTTCGTCGGGAGCGACAGATACGCAGTATTTT.

This clonotype was observed at least ten times. This chain joins TRBV20-1 and TRBJ2-1, with TRBD1 matching over 11 bases. Germline V gives CDR1 DFQATT, CDR2 SNEGSKA (reference sequence). The CDR3 is 11 residues long. The DNA of the CDR3 is TGCGGGGTCGGCGGACAGGGGGCTTCCTTCTTC. Its protein is CGVGGQGASFF.

This chain connects TRBV3-1 to TRBJ1-2; 7 bases align to TRBD1. The CDR3 sequence is 14 residues long. Germline assignment: CDR1 LGHDT and CDR2 YNNKEL (reference sequence). V gave up 1 base and J gave up 7 bases; unmatched junction bases: 6. CDR3 sequence (DNA): TGTGCCAGCAGCCAAGTCAGCGCAGGGGGTGGCTACACCTTC. This translates into CASSQVSAGGGYTF. The whole variable domain, filled in from reference TRBV3-1 and TRBJ1-2, reads DTAVSQTPKYLVTQMGNDKSIKCEQNLGHDTMYWYKQDSKKFLKIMFSYNNKELIINETVPNRFSPKSPDKAHLNLHINSLELGDSAVYFCASSQVSAGGGYTFGSGTRLTVV.